The present T cell receptor beta chain was sequenced within a study of cytomegalovirus exposure and HLA in healthy donors. The germline CDR1 and CDR2 sequences are SNHLY and FYNNEI. The CDR3 is made up of 14 amino acids. With 8 bases removed from V and 1 base from J, the gap between germline ends came to 11 bases. The donors (healthy individuals) were bone marrow donors. Concerning this clone: Antigen unknown.

PCR was performed using 60 Vbeta and 13 Jbeta primers. Assay used: immunoSEQ multiplex PCR; TCRdb lists only in-frame clones, some missing. This table holds around 140,000 clones, 73% found once. Study-wide findings and caveats: Within an earlier analysis, most TCR beta V segments proved productive either about 90% or about 30% of the time.

The chain couples TRBV2 to TRBJ2-2, with TRBD1 as a possible D gene (5 bases). The sequenced material came from PBMCs. This receptor was identified in a woman under 30 in good health and CMV-seronegative. The CDR3 DNA sequence: TGTGCCAGCCAGGGCAGCATGAACACCGGGGAGCTGTTTTTT. Translating it yields CASQGSMNTGELFF.